Listed below are T cell receptor beta chains from one sample, sequenced in a study of blood T cells in healthy people across ages. TCRdb re-derived calls from the 5' RACE reads in MiXCR, one entry per CDR3 protein. The sample contains approximately 1.5 million distinct CDR3 sequences, 30% to 40% of which appear only once. What was sequenced was blood. Source of these receptors: a woman aged 25 to 39 in good health. Each CDR3 is given with its conserved first and last residue. A D gene is named only where the DNA matches it firmly. Not every row has a clone size; where given, it reads once, few, many or a size class.

V	D	J	size	DNA	CDR3
TRBV7-9	TRBD1	TRBJ2-4	-	TGTGCCAGCAGCAACCACCAGGGGGCCTACAATGAGCAGTACTTC	CASSNHQGAYNEQYF
TRBV7-9	-	TRBJ1-2	few	TGTGCCGGCAGTTCGCGGACAGTTGCGGTTAACTATGGCTACACCTTC	CAGSSRTVAVNYGYTF
TRBV7-9	TRBD2	TRBJ2-1	-	TGTGCCAGCAGCTTAGAGTCGGGACTAGCGGGAGGGTTTGAGCAGTTCTTC	CASSLESGLAGGFEQFF
TRBV7-9	TRBD1	TRBJ2-2	-	TGTGCCAGCAGCCAAGGACAGGGGGCTGCCGGGGAGCTGTTTTTT	CASSQGQGAAGELFF
TRBV6-6	-	TRBJ1-5	-	TGTGCCAGCAACACACGACAAAGCAATCAGCCCCAGCATTTT	CASNTRQSNQPQHF
TRBV6-5	TRBD1	TRBJ2-5	-	TGTGCCAGCAGTCTCCGACAGGGTATGACTGGGGAGACCCAGTACTTC	CASSLRQGMTGETQYF
TRBV28	-	TRBJ2-7	-	TGTGCCAGCAGTTTAATTGGTCCTCTTACCCACTACGAGCAGTACTTC	CASSLIGPLTHYEQYF
TRBV27	-	TRBJ1-1	few	TGTGCCAGCTCCCTCAGTACGGACACTGAAGCTTTCTTT	CASSLSTDTEAFF
TRBV29-1	-	TRBJ2-1	many	TGCAGCGTTGTTTCGGTATCTGAGCAGTTCTTC	CSVVSVSEQFF
TRBV4-1	-	TRBJ2-6	-	TGCGCCGGCAGCCCTTATTTGGGGGCCAACATCCTGACTTTC	CAGSPYLGANILTF
TRBV20-1	-	TRBJ1-6	few	TGCAGTGCTAGTCACAGGGATCTCGGGTCACCCCTCCACTTT	CSASHRDLGSPLHF
TRBV6-5	-	TRBJ2-5	few	TGTGCCAGCAGCCGGGGGAGTTCTCTGGAGACCCAGTACTTC	CASSRGSSLETQYF
TRBV4-1	-	TRBJ1-2	-	TGCGCCAGCAGCCAAGCGACCTACGTTGGGCTGAAAATCTATGGCTACACCTTC	CASSQATYVGLKIYGYTF
TRBV11-2	TRBD2	TRBJ2-1	few	TGTGCCAGCAGTACCTTGGGACTAGGATACAATGAGCAGTTCTTC	CASSTLGLGYNEQFF
TRBV20-1	TRBD2	TRBJ2-1	few	TGCAGTGCTAGAGATCCCCTAGCGGGTGACAATGAGCAGTTCTTC	CSARDPLAGDNEQFF
TRBV9	-	TRBJ2-7	few	TGTGCCAGCAGCCCTACACTGGGACTCGAGCAGTACTTC	CASSPTLGLEQYF
TRBV12-3/TRBV12-4	TRBD1	TRBJ1-2	few	TGTGCCAGCAGTGGATCGGGACAGCTATCTAACTATGGCTACACCTTC	CASSGSGQLSNYGYTF
TRBV20-1	TRBD1	TRBJ2-1	few	TGCAGTGCTAGAGCCGGACAGGGGGATCTCAATGAGCAGTTCTTC	CSARAGQGDLNEQFF
TRBV19	-	TRBJ2-7	-	TGTGCCAGTAGGAGACAGGCTAGCTCCTACGAGCAGTACTTC	CASRRQASSYEQYF
TRBV20-1	-	TRBJ2-5	many	TGCAGTGCTAGATCCCCGACTGGGGAGACCCAGTACTTC	CSARSPTGETQYF
TRBV10-2	-	TRBJ1-5	few	TGCGCCAGCAGTGAGTCAGGGGAACAGCCCCAGCATTTT	CASSESGEQPQHF
TRBV9	-	TRBJ1-1	many	TGTGCCAGCAGCGGAGGGTGGGGTGAAGCTTTCTTT	CASSGGWGEAFF
TRBV6-4	-	TRBJ1-2	-	TGTGCCAGCAGTGACAGGGGGGCAGGCTATGGCTACACCTTC	CASSDRGAGYGYTF
TRBV7-9	TRBD2	TRBJ2-1	-	TGTGCCAGCAGCACCCAGCGGGGGGGTTTCTATGAGCAGTTCTTC	CASSTQRGGFYEQFF
TRBV11-2	-	TRBJ2-5	many	TGTGCCAGCAGTTTAGATCGAGAGACCCAGTACTTC	CASSLDRETQYF
TRBV9	-	TRBJ2-3	-	TGTGCCAGCAGCGTAAATCTTAGAGATACGCAGTATTTT	CASSVNLRDTQYF
TRBV28	TRBD2	TRBJ2-4	many	TGTGCCAGCAGCTCCGGCGGCGGGAGAGGAAACATTCAGTACTTC	CASSSGGGRGNIQYF
TRBV7-8	TRBD2	TRBJ2-5	few	TGTGCCGGCAGCTTACACCCTAGCGGGGGGACCCAAGAGACCCAGTACTTC	CAGSLHPSGGTQETQYF
TRBV6-6	-	TRBJ2-1	few	TGTGCCAGCAGACAAACCCGGACAGCAGACAATGAGCAGTTCTTC	CASRQTRTADNEQFF
TRBV27	-	TRBJ1-5	-	TGTGCCAGCAGGGTTACCCCAGGGAGCAATCAGCCCCAGCATTTT	CASRVTPGSNQPQHF
TRBV4-1	-	TRBJ1-5	few	TGCGCCAGCAGCCTCCTACCTGGAGTAGCGAGGAATCAGCCCCAGCATTTT	CASSLLPGVARNQPQHF
TRBV7-9	-	TRBJ2-7	-	TGTGCCAGCAGCTCGGGGCAAATGAACTACGAGCAGTACTTC	CASSSGQMNYEQYF
TRBV15	-	TRBJ2-1	-	TGTGCCACCAGCAAAAGCCCGAGACAGGGAGGCAATGAGCAGTTCTTC	CATSKSPRQGGNEQFF
TRBV4-1	-	TRBJ1-3	-	TGCGCCAGCAGCCAAGATCGGGGGGGGATCGGAAACACCATATATTTT	CASSQDRGGIGNTIYF
TRBV28	-	TRBJ2-5	few	TGTGCCAGCAGCGAGGGACTGATTGGGAAGACCCAGTACTTC	CASSEGLIGKTQYF
TRBV12-3/TRBV12-4	TRBD2	TRBJ2-1	few	TGTGCCAGCTTAGCAACTAGCGAGGAGCAGTTCTTC	CASLATSEEQFF
TRBV20-1	-	TRBJ2-1	few	TGCAGTGCCGAGGGGCGGGGGCACAATGAGCAGTTCTTC	CSAEGRGHNEQFF
TRBV27	TRBD1	TRBJ1-2	-	TGTGCCAGCAGTTTAGTCGGACAGGGGGCTTATAACTATGGCTACACCTTC	CASSLVGQGAYNYGYTF
TRBV18	-	TRBJ1-3	-	TGTGCCAGCTCACCGGGTTGGGGCAGCTCTGGAAACACCATATATTTT	CASSPGWGSSGNTIYF
TRBV30	-	TRBJ1-2	-	TGTGCCTGGAGGTGGGAGGGTGGCTACACCTTC	CAWRWEGGYTF
TRBV5-1	TRBD2	TRBJ2-1	many	TGCGCCAGCAGCTTGGGGGGTAGCGGGGTGGGCTACAATGAGCAGTTCTTC	CASSLGGSGVGYNEQFF
TRBV24-1	-	TRBJ2-3	-	TGTGCCACCAGTGCGCTTAGCGGTAGCACAGATACGCAGTATTTT	CATSALSGSTDTQYF
TRBV28	-	TRBJ2-7	-	TGTGCCAGCAGTCCGACCCTGGCGGAGAAGAGCTCCTACGAGCAGTACTTC	CASSPTLAEKSSYEQYF
TRBV20-1	TRBD1	TRBJ2-7	few	TGCAGTGCTAGGTTTGCAGGGGGTTCCTACGAGCAGTACTTC	CSARFAGGSYEQYF
TRBV6-2/TRBV6-3	TRBD1	TRBJ1-4	-	TGTGCCAGCAGTAGGCCGGGACAGGGATATGAAAAACTGTTTTTT	CASSRPGQGYEKLFF
TRBV3-1	-	TRBJ2-7	few	TGTGCCAGCAGCCCCTTAGTTTATGGGGACTACGAGCAGTACTTC	CASSPLVYGDYEQYF